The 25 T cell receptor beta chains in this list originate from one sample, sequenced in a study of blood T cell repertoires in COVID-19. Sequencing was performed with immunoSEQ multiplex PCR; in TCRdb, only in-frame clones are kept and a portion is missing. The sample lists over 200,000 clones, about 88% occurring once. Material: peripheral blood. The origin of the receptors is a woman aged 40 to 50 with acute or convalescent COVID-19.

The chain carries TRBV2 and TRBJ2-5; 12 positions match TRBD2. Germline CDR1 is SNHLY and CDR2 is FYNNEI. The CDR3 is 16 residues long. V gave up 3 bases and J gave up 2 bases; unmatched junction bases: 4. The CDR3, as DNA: TGTGCCAGCAGTGATGAACTAGCGGGGGGACAAGAGACCCAGTACTTC. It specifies CASSDELAGGQETQYF.

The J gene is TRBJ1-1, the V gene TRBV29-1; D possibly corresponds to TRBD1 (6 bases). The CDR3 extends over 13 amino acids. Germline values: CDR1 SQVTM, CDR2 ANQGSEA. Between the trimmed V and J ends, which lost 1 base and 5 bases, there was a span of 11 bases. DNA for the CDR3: TGCAGCGTTGAAGGTCAGGGGCGGACTGAAGCTTTCTTT. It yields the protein CSVEGQGRTEAFF.

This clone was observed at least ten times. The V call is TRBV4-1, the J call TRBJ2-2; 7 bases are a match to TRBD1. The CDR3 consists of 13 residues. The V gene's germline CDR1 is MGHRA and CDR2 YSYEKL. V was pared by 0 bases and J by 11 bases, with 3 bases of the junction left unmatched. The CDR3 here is CASSQDHRGELFF. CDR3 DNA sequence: TGCGCCAGCAGCCAAGATCACAGGGGAGAGCTGTTTTTT.

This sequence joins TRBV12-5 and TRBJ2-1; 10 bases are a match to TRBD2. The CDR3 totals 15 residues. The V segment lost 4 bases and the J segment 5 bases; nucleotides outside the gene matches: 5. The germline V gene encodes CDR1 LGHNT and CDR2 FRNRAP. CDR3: CASGSGLARHNEQFF. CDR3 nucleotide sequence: TGTGCTAGTGGTTCGGGACTAGCGAGGCACAATGAGCAGTTCTTC.

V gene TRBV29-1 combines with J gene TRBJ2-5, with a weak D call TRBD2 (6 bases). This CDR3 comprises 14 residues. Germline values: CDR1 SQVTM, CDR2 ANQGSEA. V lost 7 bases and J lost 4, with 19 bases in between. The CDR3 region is CSAHGGGGTETQYF. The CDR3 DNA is TGCAGCGCCCACGGGGGTGGGGGGACAGAGACCCAGTACTTC.

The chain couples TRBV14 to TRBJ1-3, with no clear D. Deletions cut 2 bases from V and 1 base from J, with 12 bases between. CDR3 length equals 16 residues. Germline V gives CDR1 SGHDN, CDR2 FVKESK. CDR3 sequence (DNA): TGTGCCAGCAGCCAAAGATCTGGAGGATCTGGAAACACCATATATTTT. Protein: CASSQRSGGSGNTIYF. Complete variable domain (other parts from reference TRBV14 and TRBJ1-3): EAGVTQFPSHSVIEKGQTVTLRCDPISGHDNLYWYRRVMGKEIKFLLHFVKESKQDESGMPNNRFLAERTGGTYSTLKVQPAELEDSGVYFCASSQRSGGSGNTIYFGEGSWLTVV.

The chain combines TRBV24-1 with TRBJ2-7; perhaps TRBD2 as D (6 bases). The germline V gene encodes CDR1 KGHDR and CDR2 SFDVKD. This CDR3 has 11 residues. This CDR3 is CPGTLSYEQYV. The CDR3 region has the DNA TGCCCCGGGACTCTCTCCTACGAGCAGTACGTC.

CDR3 coding DNA: TGTGCCAGCAGTATCGGAGGGAGGTCCTACAATGAGCAGTTCTTC. Encoded protein: CASSIGGRSYNEQFF. The gene calls are TRBV6-2 or TRBV6-3 and TRBJ2-1, with D possibly matching TRBD2 (6 bases). Trimming shortened V by 5 bases and J by 1 base, and 12 bases separated the two germline ends. Germline lookup yields CDR1 MNHEY and CDR2 SVGEGT. The CDR3 totals 15 residues.

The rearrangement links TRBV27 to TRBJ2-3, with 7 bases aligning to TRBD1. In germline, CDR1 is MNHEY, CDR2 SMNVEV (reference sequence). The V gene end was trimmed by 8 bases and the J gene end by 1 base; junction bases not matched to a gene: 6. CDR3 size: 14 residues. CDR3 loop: CASSNQGGTDTQYF. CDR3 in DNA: TGTGCCAGCTCAAACCAGGGGGGCACAGATACGCAGTATTTT.

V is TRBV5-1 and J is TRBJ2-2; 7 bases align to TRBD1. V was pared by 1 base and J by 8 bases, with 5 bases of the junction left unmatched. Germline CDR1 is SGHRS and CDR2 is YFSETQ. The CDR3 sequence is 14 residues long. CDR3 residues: CASSLRQGTGELFF. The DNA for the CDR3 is TGCGCCAGCAGCTTGAGACAGGGAACAGGGGAGCTGTTTTTT.

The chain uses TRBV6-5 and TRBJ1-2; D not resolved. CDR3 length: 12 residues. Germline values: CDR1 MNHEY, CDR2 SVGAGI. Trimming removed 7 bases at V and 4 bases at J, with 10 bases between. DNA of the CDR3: TGTGCCAGCACACGGGGATCCTATGGCTACACCTTC. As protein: CASTRGSYGYTF.

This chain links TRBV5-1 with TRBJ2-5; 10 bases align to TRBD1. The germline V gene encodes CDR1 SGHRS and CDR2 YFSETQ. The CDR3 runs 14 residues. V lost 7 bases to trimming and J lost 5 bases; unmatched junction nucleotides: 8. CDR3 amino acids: CASGMGQGRETQYF. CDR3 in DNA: TGCGCCAGCGGCATGGGACAGGGGCGGGAGACCCAGTACTTC.

CDR3 region: CASSEVTGTNTEAFF. CDR3 nucleotides: TGTGCCAGCAGTGAAGTCACAGGGACGAACACTGAAGCTTTCTTT. The V call is TRBV2, the J call TRBJ1-1; a possible D gene is TRBD1 (6 bases). The V gene's germline CDR1 is SNHLY and CDR2 FYNNEI. The CDR3 runs to 15 residues. V shed 1 base and J shed 1 base, with 10 bases lying between them.

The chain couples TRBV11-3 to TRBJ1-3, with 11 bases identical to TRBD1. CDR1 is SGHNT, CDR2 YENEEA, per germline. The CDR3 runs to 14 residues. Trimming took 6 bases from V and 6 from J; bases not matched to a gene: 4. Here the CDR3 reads CASSQGQGANTIYF. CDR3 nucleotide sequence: TGTGCCAGCAGTCAAGGACAGGGGGCAAACACCATATATTTT. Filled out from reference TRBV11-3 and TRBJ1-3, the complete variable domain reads EAGVVQSPRYKIIEKKQPVAFWCNPISGHNTLYWYLQNLGQGPELLIRYENEEAVDDSQLPKDRFSAERLKGVDSTLKIQPAELGDSAVYLCASSQGQGANTIYFGEGSWLTVV.

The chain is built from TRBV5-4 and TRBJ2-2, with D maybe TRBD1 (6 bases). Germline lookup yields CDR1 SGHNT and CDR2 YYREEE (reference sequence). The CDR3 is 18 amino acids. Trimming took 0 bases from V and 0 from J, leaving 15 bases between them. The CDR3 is CASSLGLSGTTNTGELFF. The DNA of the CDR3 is TGTGCCAGCAGCTTGGGATTATCCGGGACAACGAACACCGGGGAGCTGTTTTTT.

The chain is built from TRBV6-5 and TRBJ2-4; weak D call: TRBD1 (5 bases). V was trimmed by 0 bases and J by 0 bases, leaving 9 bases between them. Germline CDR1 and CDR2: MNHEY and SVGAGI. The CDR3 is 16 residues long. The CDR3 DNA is TGTGCCAGCAGTTACTCGCAGGGTGGAGCCAAAAACATTCAGTACTTC. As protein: CASSYSQGGAKNIQYF.

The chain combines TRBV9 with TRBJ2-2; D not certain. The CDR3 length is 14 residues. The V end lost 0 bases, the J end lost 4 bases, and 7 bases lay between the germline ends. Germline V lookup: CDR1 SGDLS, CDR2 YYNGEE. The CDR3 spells CASSVVGSTGELFF. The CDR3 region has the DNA TGTGCCAGCAGCGTAGTGGGCAGCACCGGGGAGCTGTTTTTT.

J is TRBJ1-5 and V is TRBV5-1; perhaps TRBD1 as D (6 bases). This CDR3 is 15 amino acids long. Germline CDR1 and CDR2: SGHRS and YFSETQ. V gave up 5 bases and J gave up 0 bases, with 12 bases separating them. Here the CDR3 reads CASRMGTTSNQPQHF. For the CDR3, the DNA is TGCGCCAGCAGGATGGGGACAACTAGCAATCAGCCCCAGCATTTT.

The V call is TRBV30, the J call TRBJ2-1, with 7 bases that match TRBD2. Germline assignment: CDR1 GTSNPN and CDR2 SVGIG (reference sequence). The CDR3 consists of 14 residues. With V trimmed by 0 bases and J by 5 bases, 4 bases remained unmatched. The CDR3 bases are TGTGCCTGGAGTGTAGGACTAGTCAACAATGAGCAGTTCTTC. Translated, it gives CAWSVGLVNNEQFF.

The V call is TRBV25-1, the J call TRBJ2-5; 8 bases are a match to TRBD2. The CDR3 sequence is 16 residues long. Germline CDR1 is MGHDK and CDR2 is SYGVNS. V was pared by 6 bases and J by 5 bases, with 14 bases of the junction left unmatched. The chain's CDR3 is CASSQLVGGGSETQYF. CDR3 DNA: TGTGCCAGCAGCCAATTGGTGGGCGGGGGGTCTGAGACCCAGTACTTC.

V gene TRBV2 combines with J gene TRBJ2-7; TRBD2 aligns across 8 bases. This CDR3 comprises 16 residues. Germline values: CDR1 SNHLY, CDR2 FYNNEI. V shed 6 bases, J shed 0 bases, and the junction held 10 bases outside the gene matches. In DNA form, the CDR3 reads TGTGCCAGCAGGCCGGGGGGGGCCGGCAGCTCCTACGAGCAGTACGTC. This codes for CASRPGGAGSSYEQYV.

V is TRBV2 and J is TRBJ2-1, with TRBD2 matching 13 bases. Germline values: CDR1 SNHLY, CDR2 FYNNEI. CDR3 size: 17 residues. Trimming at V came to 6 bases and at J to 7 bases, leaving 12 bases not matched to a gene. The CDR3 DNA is TGTGCCAGCAGGGGGACTAGCGGGATCTGGCAGGTTAATGAGCAGTTCTTC. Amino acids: CASRGTSGIWQVNEQFF.

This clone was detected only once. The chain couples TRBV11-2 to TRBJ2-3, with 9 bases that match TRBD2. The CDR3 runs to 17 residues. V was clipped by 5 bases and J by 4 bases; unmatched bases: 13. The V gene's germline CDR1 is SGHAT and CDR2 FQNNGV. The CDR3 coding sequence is TGTGCCAGCAGCCTCAGGGGCTCGACTAGCGGTGCAGATACGCAGTATTTT. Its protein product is CASSLRGSTSGADTQYF.

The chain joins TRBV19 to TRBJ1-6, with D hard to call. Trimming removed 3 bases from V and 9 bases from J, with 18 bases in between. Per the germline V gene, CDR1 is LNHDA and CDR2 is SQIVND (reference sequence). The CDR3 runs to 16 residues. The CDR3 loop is CASSISSSGRGSPLHF. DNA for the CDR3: TGTGCCAGTAGTATTAGTTCGAGCGGGCGAGGTTCACCCCTCCACTTT.

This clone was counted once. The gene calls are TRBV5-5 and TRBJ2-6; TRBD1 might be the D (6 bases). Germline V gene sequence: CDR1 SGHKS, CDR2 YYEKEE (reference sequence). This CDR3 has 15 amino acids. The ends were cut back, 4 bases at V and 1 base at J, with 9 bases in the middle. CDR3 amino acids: CASSKQGSGANVLTF. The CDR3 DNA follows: TGTGCCAGCAGCAAACAGGGATCTGGGGCCAACGTCCTGACTTTC.